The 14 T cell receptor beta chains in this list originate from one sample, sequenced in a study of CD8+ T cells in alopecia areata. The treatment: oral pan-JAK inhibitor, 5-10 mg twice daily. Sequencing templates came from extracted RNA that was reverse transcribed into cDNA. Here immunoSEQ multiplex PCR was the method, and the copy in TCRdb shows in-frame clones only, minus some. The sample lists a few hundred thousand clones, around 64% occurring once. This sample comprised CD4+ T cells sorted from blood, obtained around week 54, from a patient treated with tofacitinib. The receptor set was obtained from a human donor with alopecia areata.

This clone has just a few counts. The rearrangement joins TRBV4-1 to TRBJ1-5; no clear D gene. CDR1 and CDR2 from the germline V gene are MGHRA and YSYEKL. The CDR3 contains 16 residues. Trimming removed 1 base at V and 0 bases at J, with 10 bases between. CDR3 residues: CASSQVATYSNQPQHF. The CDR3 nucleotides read TGCGCCAGCAGCCAAGTCGCTACTTATAGCAATCAGCCCCAGCATTTT.

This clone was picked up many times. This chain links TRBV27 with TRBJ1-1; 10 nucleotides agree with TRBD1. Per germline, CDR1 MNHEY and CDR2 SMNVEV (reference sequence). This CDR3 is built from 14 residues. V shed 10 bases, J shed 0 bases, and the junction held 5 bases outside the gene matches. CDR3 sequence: CATTGGLMNTEAFF. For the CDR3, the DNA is TGTGCCACGACAGGGGGCCTCATGAACACTGAAGCTTTCTTT.

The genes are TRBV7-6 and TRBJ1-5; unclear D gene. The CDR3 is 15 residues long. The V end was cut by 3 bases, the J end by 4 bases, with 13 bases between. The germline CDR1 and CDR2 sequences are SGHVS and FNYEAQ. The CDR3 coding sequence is TGTGCCAGCAGCTTTGGATCAGGATTTAATCAGCCCCAGCATTTT. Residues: CASSFGSGFNQPQHF.

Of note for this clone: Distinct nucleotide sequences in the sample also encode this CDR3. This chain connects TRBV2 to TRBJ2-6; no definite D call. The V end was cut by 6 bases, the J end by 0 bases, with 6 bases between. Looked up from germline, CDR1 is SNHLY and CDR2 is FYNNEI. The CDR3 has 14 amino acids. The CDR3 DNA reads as TGTGCCAGCAGCGGTAGCTCTGGGGCCAACGTCCTGACTTTC. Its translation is CASSGSSGANVLTF.

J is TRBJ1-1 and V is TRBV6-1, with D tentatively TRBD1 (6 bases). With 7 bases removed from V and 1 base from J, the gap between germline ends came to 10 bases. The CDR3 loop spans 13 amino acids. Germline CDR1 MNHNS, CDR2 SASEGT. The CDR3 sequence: CASTLDRNTEAFF. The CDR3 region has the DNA TGTGCCAGCACTTTGGACAGGAACACTGAAGCTTTCTTT.

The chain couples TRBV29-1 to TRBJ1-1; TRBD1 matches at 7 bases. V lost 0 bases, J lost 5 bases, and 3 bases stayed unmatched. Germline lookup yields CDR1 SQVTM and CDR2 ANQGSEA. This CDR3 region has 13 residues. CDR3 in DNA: TGCAGCGTTGAAGATCAGGGGGGAACTGAAGCTTTCTTT. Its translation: CSVEDQGGTEAFF.

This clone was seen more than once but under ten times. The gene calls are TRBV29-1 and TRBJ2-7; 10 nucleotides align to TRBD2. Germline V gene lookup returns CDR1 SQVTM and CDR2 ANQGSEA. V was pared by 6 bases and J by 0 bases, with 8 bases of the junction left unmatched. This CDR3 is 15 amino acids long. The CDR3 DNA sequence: TGCAGCGTGACCGGGACTAGCGTTAGCTCCTACGAGCAGTACTTC. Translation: CSVTGTSVSSYEQYF.

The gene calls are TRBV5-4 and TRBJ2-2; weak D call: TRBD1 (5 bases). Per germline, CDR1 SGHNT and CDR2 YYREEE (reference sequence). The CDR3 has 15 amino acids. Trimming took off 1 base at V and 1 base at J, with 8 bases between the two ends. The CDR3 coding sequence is TGTGCCAGCAGCTTGAGGACATTGAACACCGGGGAGCTGTTTTTT. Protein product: CASSLRTLNTGELFF.

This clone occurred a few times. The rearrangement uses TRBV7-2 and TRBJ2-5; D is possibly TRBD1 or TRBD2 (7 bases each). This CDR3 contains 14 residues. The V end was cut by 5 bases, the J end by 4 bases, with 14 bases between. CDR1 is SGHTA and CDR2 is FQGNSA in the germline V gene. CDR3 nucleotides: TGTGCCAGCAGCGTCACCAGGGGGGGAGAGACCCAGTACTTC. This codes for CASSVTRGGETQYF.

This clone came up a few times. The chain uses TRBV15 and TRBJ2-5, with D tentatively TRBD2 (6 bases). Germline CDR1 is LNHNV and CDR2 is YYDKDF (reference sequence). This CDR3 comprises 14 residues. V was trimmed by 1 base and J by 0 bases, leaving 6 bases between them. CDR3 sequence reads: CATSRGTNQETQYF. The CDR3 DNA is TGTGCCACCAGCAGAGGGACTAACCAAGAGACCCAGTACTTC.

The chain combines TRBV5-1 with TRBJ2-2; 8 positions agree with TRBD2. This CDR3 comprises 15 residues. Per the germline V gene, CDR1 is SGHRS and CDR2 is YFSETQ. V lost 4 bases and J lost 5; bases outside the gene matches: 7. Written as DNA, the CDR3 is TGCGCCAGCAGCCCACGGGAGGGGCGTACCGGGGAGCTGTTTTTT. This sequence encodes CASSPREGRTGELFF.

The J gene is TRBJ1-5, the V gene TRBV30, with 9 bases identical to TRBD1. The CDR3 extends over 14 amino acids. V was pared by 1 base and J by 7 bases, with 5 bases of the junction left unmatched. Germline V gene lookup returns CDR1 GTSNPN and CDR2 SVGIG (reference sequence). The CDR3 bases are TGTGCCTGGAGTGAACAGGGGGCAGGACAGCCCCAGCATTTT. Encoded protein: CAWSEQGAGQPQHF.

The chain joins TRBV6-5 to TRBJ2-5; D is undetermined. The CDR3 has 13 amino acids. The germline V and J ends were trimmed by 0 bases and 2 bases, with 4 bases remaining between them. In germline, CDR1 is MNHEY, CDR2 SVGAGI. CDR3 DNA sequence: TGTGCCAGCAGTTACTCCATTCAAGAGACCCAGTACTTC. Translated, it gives CASSYSIQETQYF.

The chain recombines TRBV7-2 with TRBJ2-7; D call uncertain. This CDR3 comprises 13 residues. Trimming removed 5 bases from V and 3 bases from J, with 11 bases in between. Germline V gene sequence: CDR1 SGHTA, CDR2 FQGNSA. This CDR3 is CASSPRTVYEQYF. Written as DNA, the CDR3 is TGTGCCAGCAGCCCAAGGACCGTCTACGAGCAGTACTTC.